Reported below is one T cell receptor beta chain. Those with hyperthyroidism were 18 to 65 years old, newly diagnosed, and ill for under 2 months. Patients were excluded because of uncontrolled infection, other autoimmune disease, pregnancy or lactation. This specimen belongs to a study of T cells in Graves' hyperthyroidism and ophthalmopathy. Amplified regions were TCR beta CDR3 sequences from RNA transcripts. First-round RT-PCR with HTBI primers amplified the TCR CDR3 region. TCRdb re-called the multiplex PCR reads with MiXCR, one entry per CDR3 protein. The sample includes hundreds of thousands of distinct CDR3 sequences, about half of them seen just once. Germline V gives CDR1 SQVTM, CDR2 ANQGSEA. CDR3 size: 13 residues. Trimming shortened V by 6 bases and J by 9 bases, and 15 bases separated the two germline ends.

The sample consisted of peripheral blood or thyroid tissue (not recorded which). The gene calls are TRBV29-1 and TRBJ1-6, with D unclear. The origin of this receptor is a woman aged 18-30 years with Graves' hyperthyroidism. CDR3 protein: CSVDGEGGSPLHF. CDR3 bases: TGCAGCGTCGACGGGGAGGGCGGTTCACCCCTCCACTTT.